Following are 21 T cell receptor beta chains from one sample sequenced in a study of blood T cell repertoires in COVID-19. Sequencing was performed with immunoSEQ multiplex PCR; in TCRdb, only in-frame clones are kept and a portion is missing. This table has some 83,000 clones, approximately 87% appearing once. Sequencing used peripheral blood. Every receptor here comes from an elderly man in a cohort sampled during active COVID-19.

This clone was observed a few times. The genes are TRBV5-1 and TRBJ1-4; 9 bases are a match to TRBD1. The junction had 4 bases not matched to a gene; V was cut back by 4 bases and J by 3 bases. Germline V gene sequence: CDR1 SGHRS, CDR2 YFSETQ. The CDR3 length is 15 residues. Here the CDR3 reads CASSGTGRANEKLFF. As DNA, the CDR3 is TGCGCCAGCAGCGGGACAGGGCGGGCTAATGAAAAACTGTTTTTT.

The V gene is TRBV3-1 (or the pseudogene TRBV3-2), the J gene TRBJ2-5, with D maybe TRBD2 (5 bases). The germline V and J ends were trimmed by 5 bases and 5 bases, with 12 bases remaining between them. The CDR3 runs 13 residues. Germline V gene data show CDR1 as LGHDT and CDR2 as YNNKEL (reference sequence). CDR3 protein: CASSLSSLETQYF. The CDR3 coding sequence is TGTGCCAGCAGCTTATCTAGCCTGGAGACCCAGTACTTC.

The chain couples TRBV19 to TRBJ2-7; D possibly corresponds to TRBD1 (6 bases). There are 14 residues in the CDR3. CDR1 and CDR2 from the germline V gene are LNHDA and SQIVND (reference sequence). Trimming stripped 6 bases from V and 0 bases from J, with 12 bases between. CDR3 DNA sequence: TGTGCCAGTAGCTCGCAGGGGCCCTCCTACGAGCAGTACTTC. This encodes CASSSQGPSYEQYF.

The V and J genes are TRBV18 and TRBJ2-6; TRBD1 might be the D (6 bases). The germline gives CDR1 KGHSH, CDR2 LQKENI. There are 17 residues in the CDR3. V was trimmed by 6 bases and J by 0 bases, leaving 15 bases between them. CDR3 DNA: TGTGCCAGCTCCCTAGACAGGTACCGCTCTGGGGCCAACGTCCTGACTTTC. This codes for CASSLDRYRSGANVLTF.

There are a few counts of this clone. The chain is built from TRBV6-5 and TRBJ1-5, with unresolved D. The V and J ends lost 4 bases and 0 bases respectively, with 10 bases between them. CDR3 length: 15 residues. CDR1 MNHEY and CDR2 SVGAGI come from the germline V gene. The CDR3 here is CASSSGIYSNQPQHF. The DNA of the CDR3 is TGTGCCAGCAGTTCCGGGATTTATAGCAATCAGCCCCAGCATTTT.

This chain links TRBV19 with TRBJ1-2; D possibly corresponds to TRBD1 (6 bases). CDR3 length equals 13 residues. CDR1 is LNHDA and CDR2 is SQIVND in the germline V gene (reference sequence). V shed 3 bases and J shed 6 bases, with 11 bases lying between them. This chain's CDR3 is CASSILPGDGYTF. DNA of the CDR3: TGTGCCAGTAGTATCCTCCCAGGGGATGGCTACACCTTC.

The chain recombines TRBV11-2 with TRBJ2-6; the match to TRBD1 covers 7 bases. Trimming removed 6 bases from V and 1 base from J; junction bases left unmatched: 3. Germline CDR1 is SGHAT and CDR2 is FQNNGV. The CDR3 extends over 15 amino acids. CDR3 protein: CASRKDRSGANVLTF. In DNA form, the CDR3 reads TGTGCCAGCAGGAAGGACAGGTCTGGGGCCAACGTCCTGACTTTC.

CDR3: CASSLNSQGNSPLHF. In DNA, the CDR3 is TGCGCCAGCAGCTTAAATAGTCAGGGAAATTCACCCCTCCACTTT. The chain has TRBV5-1 and TRBJ1-6, with D possibly TRBD1 on 5 matching bases. This CDR3 is built from 15 residues. Germline loops: CDR1 SGHRS, CDR2 YFSETQ. The germline V and J ends were trimmed by 2 bases and 7 bases, with 13 bases remaining between them. Together with reference TRBV5-1 and TRBJ1-6, the CDR3 gives the full variable domain: KAGVTQTPRYLIKTRGQQVTLSCSPISGHRSVSWYQQTPGQGLQFLFEYFSETQRNKGNFPGRFSGRQFSNSRSEMNVSTLELGDSALYLCASSLNSQGNSPLHFGNGTRLTVT.

The chain has TRBV5-1 and TRBJ2-1, with TRBD2 as a possible D gene (5 bases). Germline values: CDR1 SGHRS, CDR2 YFSETQ. V gave up 4 bases and J gave up 2 bases, with 10 bases separating them. This CDR3 has 14 amino acids. CDR3 region: CASSLYGTYNEQFF. In DNA, the CDR3 is TGCGCCAGCAGCCTGTACGGGACCTACAATGAGCAGTTCTTC.

This rearrangement joins TRBV11-2 to TRBJ2-3; D possibly corresponds to TRBD2 (6 bases). Trimming stripped 5 bases from V and 4 bases from J, with 16 bases between. The germline gives CDR1 SGHAT, CDR2 FQNNGV. The CDR3 sequence is 15 residues long. The CDR3 DNA reads TGTGCCAGCAGCCCCGACTTAGCGGCACCAGATACGCAGTATTTT. It encodes CASSPDLAAPDTQYF.

The rearrangement links TRBV29-1 to TRBJ2-1; 9 bases line up with TRBD2. The V segment lost 8 bases and the J segment 8 bases; nucleotides outside the gene matches: 10. CDR1 and CDR2 from the germline V gene are SQVTM and ANQGSEA. This CDR3 is built from 13 residues. CDR3 residues: CSILGAGGDEQFF. Written as DNA, the CDR3 is TGCAGCATACTGGGGGCGGGAGGGGATGAGCAGTTCTTC.

The gene calls are TRBV6-1 and TRBJ2-7, with a possible D match to TRBD1 (6 bases). The germline V and J ends were trimmed by 3 bases and 5 bases, with 20 bases remaining between them. The CDR3 spans 16 residues. The germline CDR1 and CDR2 sequences are MNHNS and SASEGT. In DNA, the CDR3 is TGTGCCAGCAGTGAGGGCCAGGGGATGGTCCAGCACGAGCAGTACTTC. Protein sequence: CASSEGQGMVQHEQYF.

This chain joins TRBV7-6 and TRBJ2-2; 9 positions agree with TRBD1. CDR1 is SGHVS and CDR2 is FNYEAQ in the germline V gene. The CDR3 spans 17 residues. V shed 0 bases and J 1 base; nucleotides not matched to a gene: 3. CDR3 loop: CASSLAQGQGNTGELFF. The CDR3 bases are TGTGCCAGCAGCTTAGCGCAGGGACAGGGGAACACCGGGGAGCTGTTTTTT.

The chain employs TRBV3-1 (or the pseudogene TRBV3-2) and TRBJ1-6; D gene unclear. Trimming shortened V by 7 bases and J by 0 bases, and 10 bases separated the two germline ends. Germline CDR1 is LGHDT and CDR2 is YNNKEL (reference sequence). The CDR3 is made up of 15 amino acids. In DNA form, the CDR3 reads TGTGCCAGCAACGGGGAGGGCTCCTATAATTCACCCCTCCACTTT. Its protein is CASNGEGSYNSPLHF.

The rearrangement uses TRBV3-1 (or the pseudogene TRBV3-2) and TRBJ1-1; no clear D. V lost 0 bases, J lost 5 bases, and 7 bases lay in between. The CDR3 covers 13 residues. CDR1 LGHDT and CDR2 YNNKEL come from the germline V gene (reference sequence). The chain's CDR3 is CASSQDAGTEAFF. The CDR3 nucleotides are TGTGCCAGCAGCCAAGACGCGGGAACTGAAGCTTTCTTT.

This chain connects TRBV2 to TRBJ1-4; 7 nucleotides agree with TRBD1. V dropped 2 bases and J dropped 1; count of bases not matched to a gene: 4. CDR3 size: 16 residues. Germline assignment: CDR1 SNHLY and CDR2 FYNNEI. The CDR3 here is CASSERGQQTNEKLFF. DNA of the CDR3: TGTGCCAGCAGTGAACGGGGACAGCAAACTAATGAAAAACTGTTTTTT. The whole variable domain, filled in from reference TRBV2 and TRBJ1-4, reads EPEVTQTPSHQVTQMGQEVILRCVPISNHLYFYWYRQILGQKVEFLVSFYNNEISEKSEIFDDQFSVERPDGSNFTLKIRSTKLEDSAMYFCASSERGQQTNEKLFFGSGTQLSVL.

The chain carries TRBV7-2 and TRBJ2-1, with 8 bases that match TRBD2. CDR3 size: 14 residues. Germline values: CDR1 SGHTA, CDR2 FQGNSA. The V gene end was trimmed by 3 bases and the J gene end by 3 bases; junction bases not matched to a gene: 1. The CDR3 sequence: CASSFTSGYNEQFF. The CDR3 nucleotides read TGTGCCAGCAGCTTTACTAGCGGCTACAATGAGCAGTTCTTC.

The chain links TRBV7-9 to TRBJ2-1; D gene unclear. This CDR3 has 14 residues. CDR1 SEHNR and CDR2 FQNEAQ come from the germline V gene (reference sequence). Trimming took off 2 bases at V and 4 bases at J, with 9 bases between the two ends. CDR3 in DNA: TGTGCCAGCAGCTTACTCGCCCTATACAATGAGCAGTTCTTC. Translating gives CASSLLALYNEQFF.

The gene calls are TRBV4-2 and TRBJ2-1; 8 bases fit TRBD2. Per the germline V gene, CDR1 is LGHNA and CDR2 is YNFKEQ. The CDR3 totals 16 residues. The V gene end was trimmed by 4 bases and the J gene end by 8 bases; junction bases not matched to a gene: 13. The CDR3 sequence is CASSPLGRGRGDEQFF. The CDR3 DNA is TGTGCCAGCAGCCCTCTCGGACGGGGGCGGGGGGATGAGCAGTTCTTC.

This chain links TRBV7-2 with TRBJ2-5; TRBD1 is a possible D gene (6 bases). CDR1 and CDR2 (germline): SGHTA, FQGNSA. The CDR3 is 15 residues long. V was trimmed by 2 bases and J by 3 bases, leaving 13 bases between them. The CDR3 is CASSLTGTSKETQYF. CDR3 sequence (DNA): TGTGCCAGCAGCTTAACTGGGACAAGTAAAGAGACCCAGTACTTC. The complete variable domain, with remaining parts taken from reference TRBV7-2 and TRBJ2-5, reads GAGVSQSPSNKVTEKGKDVELRCDPISGHTALYWYRQSLGQGLEFLIYFQGNSAPDKSGLPSDRFSAERTGGSVSTLTIQRTQQEDSAVYLCASSLTGTSKETQYFGPGTRLLVL.

The chain has TRBV20-1 and TRBJ2-7, with D maybe TRBD2 (6 bases). The CDR3 extends over 13 amino acids. V was pared by 3 bases and J by 2 bases, with 11 bases between. Germline loops: CDR1 DFQATT, CDR2 SNEGSKA (reference sequence). The CDR3 sequence: CSASIGGTYEQYV. In DNA, the CDR3 is TGCAGTGCTAGTATCGGGGGTACCTACGAGCAGTACGTC.